Listed below are T cell receptor beta chains from one sample, sequenced in a study of blood T cell repertoires in COVID-19. Profiled with immunoSEQ multiplex PCR; TCRdb holds only in-frame clones, not every one. The table has some 71,000 clones, around 87% seen once. The sample comprised peripheral blood. The source of these receptors is a man aged 45-65 years with acute or convalescent COVID-19. The CDR3 runs from the conserved cysteine through the conserved F or W. D genes are given only for firm matches. A row's size may be missing; if present it is once, few, many or a size class.

TGTGCCAGCAGCTTAGGATTCCCAGGGACAAAGCTAGCCAAAAACATTCAGTACTTC	CASSLGFPGTKLAKNIQYF	.	TRBV7-9	TRBJ2-4	.
TGTGCCAGCAGCCTAATGACTAGCGGAGCGAACACCGGGGAGCTGTTTTTT	CASSLMTSGANTGELFF	.	TRBV7-9	TRBJ2-2	TRBD2
TGCAGCGTTGCGAGGGACTCCACCGGGGAGCTGTTTTTT	CSVARDSTGELFF	.	TRBV29-1	TRBJ2-2	.
TGTGCCAGCAGCGTGCACGGGGACAGAGACAATGAGCAGTTCTTC	CASSVHGDRDNEQFF	.	TRBV9	TRBJ2-1	TRBD1
TGTGCCAGCAGAACCGCAGTGTTCACCGGGGAGCTGTTTTTT	CASRTAVFTGELFF	.	TRBV7-2	TRBJ2-2	.
TGTGCCAGTAGTATCAGGGCACAGGGGGCAACTGAAGCTTTCTTT	CASSIRAQGATEAFF	.	TRBV19	TRBJ1-1	TRBD1
TGTGCCAGCAGTCCTGCAGGGACAGGGGGATTCTATGGCTACACCTTC	CASSPAGTGGFYGYTF	.	TRBV6-6	TRBJ1-2	TRBD1
TGCGCCAGCAGCCAAGGGCCCCAGGGGCGCGCCCCTTACGAGCAGTACTTC	CASSQGPQGRAPYEQYF	.	TRBV4-3	TRBJ2-7	.
TGTGCCAGCAGCTTATCCGGACTAGCGGGAGCGGTTACGCAGTATTTT	CASSLSGLAGAVTQYF	.	TRBV7-9	TRBJ2-3	TRBD2
TGTGCCAGCAGTGAAGCGCTTCGGACAGGGGTACCCTACGAGCAGTACTTC	CASSEALRTGVPYEQYF	.	TRBV6-1	TRBJ2-7	TRBD1
TGTGCCAGCAGCGGCGGAGGCTCTGGAAACACCATATATTTT	CASSGGGSGNTIYF	.	TRBV7-9	TRBJ1-3	.
TGTGCCAGCAACCACCTACTAGCGGGAGGGCCGACAGATACGCAGTATTTT	CASNHLLAGGPTDTQYF	.	TRBV3-1/TRBV3-2	TRBJ2-3	TRBD2
TGTGCCAGCAGCAAACTAGCGGGAGCTCGGACAGATACGCAGTATTTT	CASSKLAGARTDTQYF	.	TRBV5-8	TRBJ2-3	TRBD2
TGCGCCAGCAGCTTGGAGGGAGGGGTCGGCTACACCTTC	CASSLEGGVGYTF	few	TRBV5-1	TRBJ1-2	.
TGTGCCTGGAGGGTAGCGGGAAACTACGAGCAGTACTTC	CAWRVAGNYEQYF	once	TRBV30	TRBJ2-7	TRBD2
TGTGCCAGCACCCCGACCGGGACAGGGGGCACAAACACTGAAGCTTTCTTT	CASTPTGTGGTNTEAFF	.	TRBV6-4	TRBJ1-1	TRBD1
TGTGCCAGCAAATCCCCTTGGGGGGGGAACAATCAGCCCCAGCATTTT	CASKSPWGGNNQPQHF	.	TRBV2	TRBJ1-5	.
TGCGCCAGCAGCCTCCAGGGACAGGCCTCCGAGCAGTACTTC	CASSLQGQASEQYF	.	TRBV5-1	TRBJ2-7	TRBD1
TGCAGTGCGGAGGACAGTTTAGGCTACACCTTC	CSAEDSLGYTF	.	TRBV20-1	TRBJ1-2	.
TGCGCCAGCAGTGGTGGACAGGGGGTTTCGCAAGAGACCCAGTACTTC	CASSGGQGVSQETQYF	.	TRBV10-2	TRBJ2-5	TRBD1
TGTGCCAGTAGTACCCCACGACTAGCGGGAATCGGCACCGGGGAGCTGTTTTTT	CASSTPRLAGIGTGELFF	.	TRBV19	TRBJ2-2	TRBD2
TGCGCCAGCAGCTTGGCCTTAGCGGGAGAGGACGAGCAGTACTTC	CASSLALAGEDEQYF	.	TRBV5-1	TRBJ2-7	TRBD2
TGCGCCAGCAGCAAACGGGACAGGGACACCGGGGAGCTGTTTTTT	CASSKRDRDTGELFF	.	TRBV5-1	TRBJ2-2	TRBD1
TGCAGTGCTAGTTGGCAGACCGGGATTAATGAAAAACTGTTTTTT	CSASWQTGINEKLFF	.	TRBV20-1	TRBJ1-4	.
TGTGCCAGCAAAGGGGGCTACGAGCAGTACTTC	CASKGGYEQYF	once	TRBV2	TRBJ2-7	.
TGTGCCAAGACAGGACTAGCGGGAGAGACCCAGTACTTC	CAKTGLAGETQYF	few	TRBV2	TRBJ2-5	TRBD2
TGTGCCAGCAGTTTAACAGGAACCTCTGGAAACACCATATATTTT	CASSLTGTSGNTIYF	.	TRBV6-5	TRBJ1-3	.
TGTGCCAGCAGCTTTAGCAGGGGACAGGGAAACTCCTACGAGCAGTACTTC	CASSFSRGQGNSYEQYF	.	TRBV7-8	TRBJ2-7	TRBD1
TGTGCCAGCAGTTACGGACATTCAAAGGGGACCCAGTACTTC	CASSYGHSKGTQYF	.	TRBV6-6	TRBJ2-5	.
TGTGCCATCAGTGAGTACGGAGGACTAGGGGCCGGGGAGCTGTTTTTT	CAISEYGGLGAGELFF	.	TRBV10-3	TRBJ2-2	TRBD2
TGTGCCAGCAGTGAAGCGCCGGGCAGGGGGAAGGTCTATGGCTACACCTTC	CASSEAPGRGKVYGYTF	once	TRBV6-1	TRBJ1-2	TRBD1
TGTGCCAGCAGCTTGAGCGGTAGCAATCAGCCCCAGCATTTT	CASSLSGSNQPQHF	once	TRBV5-5	TRBJ1-5	.
TGTGCCAGCAGCGCCAGACTAGCGGGAGGGCTGGAGACCCAGTACTTC	CASSARLAGGLETQYF	.	TRBV11-2	TRBJ2-5	TRBD2
TGTGCCAGCAGCCGACTAGCGGGCGACACCGGGGAGCTGTTTTTT	CASSRLAGDTGELFF	.	TRBV9	TRBJ2-2	TRBD2
TGTGCCAGCAGTTTCACTAGCGGGACCACAGATACGCAGTATTTT	CASSFTSGTTDTQYF	.	TRBV27	TRBJ2-3	TRBD2
TGTGCCACGCGGGAGACAGCTAGCACAGATACGCAGTATTTT	CATRETASTDTQYF	.	TRBV6-5	TRBJ2-3	TRBD2
TGTGCCACCGGGGGGGGCGAGAGCTCCTACGAGCAGTACTTC	CATGGGESSYEQYF	.	TRBV15	TRBJ2-7	.
TGTGCCAGCAGGGGGGACAGGGGAGTTGGCTACACCTTC	CASRGDRGVGYTF	many	TRBV12-3/TRBV12-4	TRBJ1-2	TRBD1
TGTGCCAGCAGCTTAACTTCCCAAACGGTCAATGAGCAGTTCTTC	CASSLTSQTVNEQFF	.	TRBV11-3	TRBJ2-1	.
TGTGCCAGCGGAAGCCTAGACAGGAACACTGAAGCTTTCTTT	CASGSLDRNTEAFF	once	TRBV6-5	TRBJ1-1	.
TGTGCCAGCAGTTTAGGACTAGCGGGAGAGGGGTACGAGCAGTACTTC	CASSLGLAGEGYEQYF	.	TRBV6-5	TRBJ2-7	TRBD2
TGTGCTAGTGGTTTGGTACATGGAGGGGTCGATGAGCAGTTCTTC	CASGLVHGGVDEQFF	.	TRBV12-5	TRBJ2-1	.
TGTGCTAGTGGTCGGGGGGTGTCTGAACGGTACGAGCAGTACTTC	CASGRGVSERYEQYF	.	TRBV12-5	TRBJ2-7	TRBD2
TGTGCCAGCAGACAAGGGACAGGGGGCGCGGCGGGCACTGAAGCTTTCTTT	CASRQGTGGAAGTEAFF	once	TRBV5-5	TRBJ1-1	TRBD1
TGTGCCAGCAGCCATAGCCTAGGAGATGGGACCCAGTACTTC	CASSHSLGDGTQYF	.	TRBV4-2	TRBJ2-5	.
TGTGCCAGCTCACCGGAGGACAGGCCCGATTACAATGAGCAGTTCTTC	CASSPEDRPDYNEQFF	.	TRBV18	TRBJ2-1	TRBD1
TGTGCCAGCAGCTTAGGCCGTTCAAGCGGACCCTCGGGCGAGCAGTACTTC	CASSLGRSSGPSGEQYF	.	TRBV7-2	TRBJ2-7	.
TGTGCCAGCAGGCTGGCCAATTCCTACGAGCAGTACTTC	CASRLANSYEQYF	.	TRBV5-4	TRBJ2-7	.
TGTGCCAGCAGCTACAAATTAACAGGGTCAGGGACAGATACGCAGTATTTT	CASSYKLTGSGTDTQYF	once	TRBV11-3	TRBJ2-3	.
TGTGCCATCAGTCCGGGACTAGCGGGAGAGGGTTATGAGCAGTTCTTC	CAISPGLAGEGYEQFF	.	TRBV10-3	TRBJ2-1	TRBD2
TGTGCCAGTAGTATAAACGGTCTGAACACTGAAGCTTTCTTT	CASSINGLNTEAFF	.	TRBV19	TRBJ1-1	.
TGTGCCAGCAGCACAACCCGGACAGAGGAAGAGACCCAGTACTTC	CASSTTRTEEETQYF	few	TRBV5-4	TRBJ2-5	.
TGCGCCAGCAGCCAAGATTCTGTCGGAGATACGCAGTATTTT	CASSQDSVGDTQYF	once	TRBV4-3	TRBJ2-3	.